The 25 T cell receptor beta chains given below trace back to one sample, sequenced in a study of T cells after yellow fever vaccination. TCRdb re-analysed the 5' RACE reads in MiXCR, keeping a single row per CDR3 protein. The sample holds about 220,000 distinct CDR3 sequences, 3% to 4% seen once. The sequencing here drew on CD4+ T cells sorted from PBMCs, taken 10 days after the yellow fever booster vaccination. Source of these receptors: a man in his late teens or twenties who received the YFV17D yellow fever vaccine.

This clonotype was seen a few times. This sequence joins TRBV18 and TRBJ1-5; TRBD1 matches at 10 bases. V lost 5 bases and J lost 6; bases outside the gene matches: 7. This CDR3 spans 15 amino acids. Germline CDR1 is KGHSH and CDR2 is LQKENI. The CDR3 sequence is CASSSRQGAGQPQHF. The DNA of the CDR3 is TGTGCCAGCTCATCCCGACAGGGGGCAGGTCAGCCCCAGCATTTT.

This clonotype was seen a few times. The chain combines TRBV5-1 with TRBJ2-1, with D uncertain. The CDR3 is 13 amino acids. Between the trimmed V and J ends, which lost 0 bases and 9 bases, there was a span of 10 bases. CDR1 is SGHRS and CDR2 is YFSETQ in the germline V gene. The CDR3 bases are TGCGCCAGCAGCTTGGCATGGGGTGGTGAGCAGTTCTTC. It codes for CASSLAWGGEQFF.

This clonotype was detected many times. CDR3 bases: TGCGCCAGCAGCAGGGTGATTTTTGGGACCGGCAACACAGATACGCAGTATTTT. This sequence encodes CASSRVIFGTGNTDTQYF. The chain combines TRBV5-1 with TRBJ2-3, with D possibly called TRBD1 or TRBD2 (5 bases each). Germline CDR1 is SGHRS and CDR2 is YFSETQ. Trimming shortened V by 4 bases and J by 2 bases, and 23 bases separated the two germline ends. The CDR3 consists of 18 residues.

The chain's CDR3 is CASSPEWVNSPLHF. The CDR3 DNA reads as TGCGCCAGCAGCCCCGAATGGGTGAATTCACCCCTCCACTTT. The V gene is TRBV5-1, the J gene TRBJ1-6, with D unresolved. The ends were cut back, 4 bases at V and 7 bases at J, with 12 bases in the middle. This CDR3 region has 14 residues. CDR1 and CDR2 (germline): SGHRS, YFSETQ. The whole variable domain, filled in from reference TRBV5-1 and TRBJ1-6, reads KAGVTQTPRYLIKTRGQQVTLSCSPISGHRSVSWYQQTPGQGLQFLFEYFSETQRNKGNFPGRFSGRQFSNSRSEMNVSTLELGDSALYLCASSPEWVNSPLHFGNGTRLTVT.

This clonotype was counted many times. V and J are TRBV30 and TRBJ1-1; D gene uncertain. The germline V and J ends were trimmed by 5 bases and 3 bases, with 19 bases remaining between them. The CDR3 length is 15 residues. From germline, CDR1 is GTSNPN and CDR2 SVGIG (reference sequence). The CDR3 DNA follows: TGTGCCTGGTCCGAGGACCCCCAGAGGTACACTGAAGCTTTCTTT. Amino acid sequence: CAWSEDPQRYTEAFF.

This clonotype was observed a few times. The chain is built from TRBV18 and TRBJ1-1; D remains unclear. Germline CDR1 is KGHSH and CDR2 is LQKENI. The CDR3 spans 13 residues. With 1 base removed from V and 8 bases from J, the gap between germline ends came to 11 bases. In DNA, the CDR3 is TGTGCCAGCTCACCACAAGATATAAGGGAAGCTTTCTTT. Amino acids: CASSPQDIREAFF.

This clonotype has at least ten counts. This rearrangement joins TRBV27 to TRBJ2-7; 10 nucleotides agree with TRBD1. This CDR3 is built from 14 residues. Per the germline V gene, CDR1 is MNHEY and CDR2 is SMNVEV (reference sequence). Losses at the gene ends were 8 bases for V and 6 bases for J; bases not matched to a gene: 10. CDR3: CASCDDRGLSEQYF. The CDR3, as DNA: TGTGCCAGCTGCGATGACAGGGGGCTTAGCGAGCAGTACTTC.

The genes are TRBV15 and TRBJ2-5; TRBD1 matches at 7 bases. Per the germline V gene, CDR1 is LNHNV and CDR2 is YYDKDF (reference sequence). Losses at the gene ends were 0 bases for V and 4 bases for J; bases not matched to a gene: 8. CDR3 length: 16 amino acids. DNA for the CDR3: TGTGCCACCAGCAGAGATCGTACAGGGGTGGCAGAGACCCAGTACTTC. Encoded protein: CATSRDRTGVAETQYF.

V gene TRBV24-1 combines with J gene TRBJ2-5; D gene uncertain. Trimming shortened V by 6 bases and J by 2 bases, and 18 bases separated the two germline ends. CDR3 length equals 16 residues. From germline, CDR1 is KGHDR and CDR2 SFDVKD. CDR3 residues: CATSSPRVEDQETQYF. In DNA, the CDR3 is TGTGCCACCAGTTCCCCTCGGGTCGAGGATCAAGAGACCCAGTACTTC.

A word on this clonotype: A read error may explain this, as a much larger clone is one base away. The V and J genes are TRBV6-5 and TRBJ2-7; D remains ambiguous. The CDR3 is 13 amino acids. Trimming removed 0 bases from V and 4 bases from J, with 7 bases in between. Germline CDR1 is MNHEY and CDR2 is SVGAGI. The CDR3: CASSYSVGYEQYF. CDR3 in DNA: TGTGCCAGCAGTTACTCCGTGGGATACGAGCAGTACTTC.

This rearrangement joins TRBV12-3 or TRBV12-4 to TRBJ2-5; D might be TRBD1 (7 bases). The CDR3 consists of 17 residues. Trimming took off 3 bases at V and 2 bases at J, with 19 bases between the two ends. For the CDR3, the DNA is TGTGCCAGCAGTTTTGGGGCCAGGGGGGATCTACAAGAGACCCAGTACTTC. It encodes CASSFGARGDLQETQYF.

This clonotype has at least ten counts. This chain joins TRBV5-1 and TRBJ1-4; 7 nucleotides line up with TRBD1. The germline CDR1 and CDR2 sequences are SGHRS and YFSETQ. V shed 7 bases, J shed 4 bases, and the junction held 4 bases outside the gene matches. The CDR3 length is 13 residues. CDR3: CASRDRDNEKLFF. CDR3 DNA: TGCGCCAGCCGGGACAGAGATAATGAAAAACTGTTTTTT. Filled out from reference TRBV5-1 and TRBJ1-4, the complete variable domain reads KAGVTQTPRYLIKTRGQQVTLSCSPISGHRSVSWYQQTPGQGLQFLFEYFSETQRNKGNFPGRFSGRQFSNSRSEMNVSTLELGDSALYLCASRDRDNEKLFFGSGTQLSVL.

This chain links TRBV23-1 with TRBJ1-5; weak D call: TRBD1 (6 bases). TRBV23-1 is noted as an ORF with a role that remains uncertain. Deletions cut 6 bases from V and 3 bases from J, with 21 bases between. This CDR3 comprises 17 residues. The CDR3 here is CASSLNPGDTHNQPQHF. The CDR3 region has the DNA TGCGCCAGCAGCCTCAATCCCGGGGACACTCACAATCAGCCCCAGCATTTT.

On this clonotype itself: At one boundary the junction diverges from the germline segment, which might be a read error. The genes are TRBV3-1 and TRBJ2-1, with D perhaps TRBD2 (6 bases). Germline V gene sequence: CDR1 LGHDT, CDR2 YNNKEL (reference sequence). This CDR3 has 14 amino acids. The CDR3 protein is CASSHLGGYTEQFF. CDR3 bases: TGTGCCAGCAGCCACCTGGGGGGATACACTGAGCAGTTCTTC.

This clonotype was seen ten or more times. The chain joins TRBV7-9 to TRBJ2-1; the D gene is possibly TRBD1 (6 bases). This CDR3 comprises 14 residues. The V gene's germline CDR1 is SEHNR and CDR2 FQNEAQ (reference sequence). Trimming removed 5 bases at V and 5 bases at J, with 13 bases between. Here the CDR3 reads CASSPGDSHNEQFF. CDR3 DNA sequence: TGTGCCAGCAGCCCAGGGGATTCCCACAATGAGCAGTTCTTC.

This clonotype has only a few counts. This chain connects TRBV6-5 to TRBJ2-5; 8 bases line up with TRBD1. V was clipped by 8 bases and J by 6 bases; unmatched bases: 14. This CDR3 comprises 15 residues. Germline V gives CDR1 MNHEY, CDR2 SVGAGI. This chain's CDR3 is CASGTGAGGAKTQYF. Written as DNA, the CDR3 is TGTGCCAGCGGGACTGGGGCAGGGGGCGCGAAGACCCAGTACTTC.

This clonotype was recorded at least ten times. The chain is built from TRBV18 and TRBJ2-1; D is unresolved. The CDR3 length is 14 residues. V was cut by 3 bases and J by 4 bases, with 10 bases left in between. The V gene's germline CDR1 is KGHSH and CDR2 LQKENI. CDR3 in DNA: TGTGCCAGCTCACCGGACCTGTCTTACAATGAGCAGTTCTTC. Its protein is CASSPDLSYNEQFF. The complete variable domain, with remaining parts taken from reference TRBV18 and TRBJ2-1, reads NAGVMQNPRHLVRRRGQEARLRCSPMKGHSHVYWYRQLPEEGLKFMVYLQKENIIDESGMPKERFSAEFPKEGPSILRIQQVVRGDSAAYFCASSPDLSYNEQFFGPGTRLTVL.

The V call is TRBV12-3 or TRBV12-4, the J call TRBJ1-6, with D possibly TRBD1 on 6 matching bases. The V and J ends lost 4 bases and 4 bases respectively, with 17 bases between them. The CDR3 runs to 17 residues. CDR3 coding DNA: TGTGCCAGCAGTTACGCTCCCTCCGGGACATATAATTCACCCCTCCACTTT. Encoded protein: CASSYAPSGTYNSPLHF.

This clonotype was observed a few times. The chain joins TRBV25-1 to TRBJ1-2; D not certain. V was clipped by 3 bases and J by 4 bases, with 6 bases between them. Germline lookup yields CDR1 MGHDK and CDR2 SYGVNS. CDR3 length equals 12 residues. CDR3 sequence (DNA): TGTGCCAGCAGTGACCATCTCTATGGCTACACCTTC. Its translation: CASSDHLYGYTF.

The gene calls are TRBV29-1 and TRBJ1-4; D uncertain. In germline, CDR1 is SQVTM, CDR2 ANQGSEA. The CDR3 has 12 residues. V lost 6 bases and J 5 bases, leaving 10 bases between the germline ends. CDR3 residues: CSVRKKNEKLFF. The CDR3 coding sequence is TGCAGCGTGCGAAAGAAAAATGAAAAACTGTTTTTT. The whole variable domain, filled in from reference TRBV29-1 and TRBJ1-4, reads SAVISQKPSRDICQRGTSLTIQCQVDSQVTMMFWYRQQPGQSLTLIATANQGSEATYESGFVIDKFPISRPNLTFSTLTVSNMSPEDSSIYLCSVRKKNEKLFFGSGTQLSVL.

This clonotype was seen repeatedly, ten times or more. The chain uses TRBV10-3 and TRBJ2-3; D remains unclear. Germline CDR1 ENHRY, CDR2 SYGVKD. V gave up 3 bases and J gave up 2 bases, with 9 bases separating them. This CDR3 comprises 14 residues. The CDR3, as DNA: TGTGCCATCAGTGACCAGTGGGACACAGATACGCAGTATTTT. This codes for CAISDQWDTDTQYF.

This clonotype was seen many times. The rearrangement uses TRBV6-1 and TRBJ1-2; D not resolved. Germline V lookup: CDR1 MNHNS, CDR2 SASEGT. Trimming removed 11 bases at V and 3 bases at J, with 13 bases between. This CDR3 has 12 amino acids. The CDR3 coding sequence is TGTGCCCTCGGGTCAAGACACTATGGCTACACCTTC. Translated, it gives CALGSRHYGYTF.

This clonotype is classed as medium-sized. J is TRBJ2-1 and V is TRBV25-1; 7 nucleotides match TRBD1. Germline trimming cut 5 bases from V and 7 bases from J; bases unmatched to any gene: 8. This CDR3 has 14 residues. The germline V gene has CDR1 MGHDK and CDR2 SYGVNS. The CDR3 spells CASSTGVLHNEQFF. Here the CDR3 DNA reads TGTGCCAGCAGTACAGGGGTCCTCCATAATGAGCAGTTCTTC.

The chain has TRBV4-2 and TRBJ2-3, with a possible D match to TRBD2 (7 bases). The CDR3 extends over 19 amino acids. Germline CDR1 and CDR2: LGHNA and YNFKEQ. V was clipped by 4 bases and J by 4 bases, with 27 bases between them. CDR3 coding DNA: TGTGCCAGCAGCCTTCAATCGGTTTTGGGGGGGGCATCAGCAGATACGCAGTATTTT. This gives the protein CASSLQSVLGGASADTQYF.

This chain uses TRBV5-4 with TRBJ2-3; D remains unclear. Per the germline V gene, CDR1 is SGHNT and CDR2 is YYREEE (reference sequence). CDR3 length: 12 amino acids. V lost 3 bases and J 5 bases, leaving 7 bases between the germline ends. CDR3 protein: CASSSIEDTQYF. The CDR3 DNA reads TGTGCCAGCAGCTCGATTGAAGATACGCAGTATTTT.